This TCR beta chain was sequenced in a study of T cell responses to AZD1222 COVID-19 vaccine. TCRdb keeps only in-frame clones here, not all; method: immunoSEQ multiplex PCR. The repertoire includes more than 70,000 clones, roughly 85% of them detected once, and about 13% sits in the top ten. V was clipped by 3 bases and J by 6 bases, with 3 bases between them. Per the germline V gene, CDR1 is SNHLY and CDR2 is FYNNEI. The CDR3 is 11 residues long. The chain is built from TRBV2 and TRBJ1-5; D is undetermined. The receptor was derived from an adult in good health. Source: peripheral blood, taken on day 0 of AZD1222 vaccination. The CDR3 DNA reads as TGTGCCAGCAGTGATGGTCAGCCCCAGCATTTT. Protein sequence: CASSDGQPQHF. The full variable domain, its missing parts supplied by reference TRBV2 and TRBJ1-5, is EPEVTQTPSHQVTQMGQEVILRCVPISNHLYFYWYRQILGQKVEFLVSFYNNEISEKSEIFDDQFSVERPDGSNFTLKIRSTKLEDSAMYFCASSDGQPQHFGDGTRLSIL.